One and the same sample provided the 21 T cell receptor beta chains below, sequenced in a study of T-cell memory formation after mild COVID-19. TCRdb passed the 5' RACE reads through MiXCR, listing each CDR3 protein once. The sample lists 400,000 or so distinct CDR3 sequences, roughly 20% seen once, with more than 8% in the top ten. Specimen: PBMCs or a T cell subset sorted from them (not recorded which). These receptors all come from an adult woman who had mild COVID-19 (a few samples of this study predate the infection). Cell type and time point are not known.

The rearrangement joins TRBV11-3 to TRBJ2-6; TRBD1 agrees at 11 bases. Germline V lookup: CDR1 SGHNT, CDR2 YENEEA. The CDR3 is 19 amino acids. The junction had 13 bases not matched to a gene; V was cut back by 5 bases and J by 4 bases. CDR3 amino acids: CASSPGQGAEEAGANVLTF. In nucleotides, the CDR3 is TGTGCCAGCAGCCCTGGACAGGGGGCTGAAGAGGCCGGGGCCAACGTCCTGACTTTC.

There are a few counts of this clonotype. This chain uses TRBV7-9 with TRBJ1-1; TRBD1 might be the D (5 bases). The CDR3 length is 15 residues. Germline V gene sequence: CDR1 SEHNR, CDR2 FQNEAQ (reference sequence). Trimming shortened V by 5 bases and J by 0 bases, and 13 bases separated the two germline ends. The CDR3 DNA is TGTGCCAGCAGCACAACTCACAGGTTGAACACTGAAGCTTTCTTT. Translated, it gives CASSTTHRLNTEAFF.

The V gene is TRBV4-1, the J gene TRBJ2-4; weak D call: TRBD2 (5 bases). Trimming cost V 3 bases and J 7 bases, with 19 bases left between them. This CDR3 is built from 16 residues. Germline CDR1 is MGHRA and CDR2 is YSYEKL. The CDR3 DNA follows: TGCGCCAGCAGCCAGGCCGACACCGCCGGGGTCAACATTCAGTACTTC. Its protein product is CASSQADTAGVNIQYF.

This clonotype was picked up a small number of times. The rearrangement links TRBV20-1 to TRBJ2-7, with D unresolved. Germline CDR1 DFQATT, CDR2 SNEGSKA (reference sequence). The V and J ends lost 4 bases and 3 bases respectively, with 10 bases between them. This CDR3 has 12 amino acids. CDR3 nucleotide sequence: TGCAGTGCTACGCGACCGGTCTACGAGCAGTACTTC. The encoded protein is CSATRPVYEQYF.

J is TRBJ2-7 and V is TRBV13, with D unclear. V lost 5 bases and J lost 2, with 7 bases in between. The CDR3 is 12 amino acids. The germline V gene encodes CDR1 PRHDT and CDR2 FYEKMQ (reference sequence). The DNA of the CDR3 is TGTGCCAGCAGCATCCGCCCCTACGAGCAGTACTTC. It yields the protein CASSIRPYEQYF.

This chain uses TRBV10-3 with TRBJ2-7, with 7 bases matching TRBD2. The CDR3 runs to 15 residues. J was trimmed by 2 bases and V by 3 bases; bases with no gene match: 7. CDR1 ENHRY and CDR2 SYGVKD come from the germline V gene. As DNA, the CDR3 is TGTGCCATCAGTGATCCCGGGACTACACCCTACGAGCAGTACTTC. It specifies CAISDPGTTPYEQYF.

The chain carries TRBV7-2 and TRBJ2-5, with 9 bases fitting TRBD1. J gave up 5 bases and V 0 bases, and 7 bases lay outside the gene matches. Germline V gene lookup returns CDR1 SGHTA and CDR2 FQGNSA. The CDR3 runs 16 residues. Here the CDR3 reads CASSLARTGVWETQYF. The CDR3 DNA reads TGTGCCAGCAGCTTAGCGAGGACAGGGGTGTGGGAGACCCAGTACTTC.

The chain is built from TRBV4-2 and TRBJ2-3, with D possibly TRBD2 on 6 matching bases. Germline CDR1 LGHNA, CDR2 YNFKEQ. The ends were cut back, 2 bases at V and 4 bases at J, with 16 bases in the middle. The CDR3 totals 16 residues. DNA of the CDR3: TGTGCCAGCAGCCAAAAGAGCGGGCCCAGCTCAGATACGCAGTATTTT. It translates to CASSQKSGPSSDTQYF.

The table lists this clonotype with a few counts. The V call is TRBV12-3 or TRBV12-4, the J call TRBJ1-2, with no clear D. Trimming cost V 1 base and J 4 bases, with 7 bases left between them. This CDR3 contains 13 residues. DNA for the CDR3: TGTGCCAGCAGTTTAGGACGGACCTATGGCTACACCTTC. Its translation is CASSLGRTYGYTF.

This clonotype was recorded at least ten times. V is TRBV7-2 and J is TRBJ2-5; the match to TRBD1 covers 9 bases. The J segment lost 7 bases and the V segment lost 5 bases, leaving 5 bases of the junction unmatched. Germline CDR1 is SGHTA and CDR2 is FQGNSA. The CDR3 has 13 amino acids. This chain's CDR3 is CASSDGGQGTQYF. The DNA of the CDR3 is TGTGCCAGCAGCGATGGGGGACAGGGGACCCAGTACTTC.

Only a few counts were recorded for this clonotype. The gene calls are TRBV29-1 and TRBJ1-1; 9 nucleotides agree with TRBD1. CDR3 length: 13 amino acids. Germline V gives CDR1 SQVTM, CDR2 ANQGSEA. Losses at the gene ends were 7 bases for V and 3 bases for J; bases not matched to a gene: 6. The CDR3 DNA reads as TGCAGCGCCCCGAGACAGGGGGACACTGAAGCTTTCTTT. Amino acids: CSAPRQGDTEAFF. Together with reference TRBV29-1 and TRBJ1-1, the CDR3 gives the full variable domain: SAVISQKPSRDICQRGTSLTIQCQVDSQVTMMFWYRQQPGQSLTLIATANQGSEATYESGFVIDKFPISRPNLTFSTLTVSNMSPEDSSIYLCSAPRQGDTEAFFGQGTRLTVV.

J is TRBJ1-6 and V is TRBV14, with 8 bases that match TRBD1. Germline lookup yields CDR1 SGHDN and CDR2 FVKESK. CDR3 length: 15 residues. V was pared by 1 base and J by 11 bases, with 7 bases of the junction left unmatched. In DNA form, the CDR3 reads TGTGCCAGCAGCCAAGTTGCAGGGGGCTTGCCACCCCTCCACTTT. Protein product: CASSQVAGGLPPLHF.

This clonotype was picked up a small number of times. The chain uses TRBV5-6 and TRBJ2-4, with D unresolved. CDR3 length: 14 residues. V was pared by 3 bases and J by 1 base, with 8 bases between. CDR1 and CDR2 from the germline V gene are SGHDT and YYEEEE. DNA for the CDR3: TGTGCCAGCAGCTCCCGGGCCGCCAAAAACATTCAGTACTTC. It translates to CASSSRAAKNIQYF.

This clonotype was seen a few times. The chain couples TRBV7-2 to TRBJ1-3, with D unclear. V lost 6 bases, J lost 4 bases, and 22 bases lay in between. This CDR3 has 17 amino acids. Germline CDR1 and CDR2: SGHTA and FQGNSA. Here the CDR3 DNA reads TGTGCCAGCAGTCGCCCCAACAAAGACACCAAAGGAAACACCATATATTTT. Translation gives CASSRPNKDTKGNTIYF.

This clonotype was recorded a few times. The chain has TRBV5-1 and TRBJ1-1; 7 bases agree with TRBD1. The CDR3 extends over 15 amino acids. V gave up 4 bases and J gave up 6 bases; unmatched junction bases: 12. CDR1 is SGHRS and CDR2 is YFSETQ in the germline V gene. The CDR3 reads CASSQQTGSPPEAFF. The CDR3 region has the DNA TGCGCCAGCAGCCAGCAGACAGGGTCCCCCCCTGAAGCTTTCTTT.

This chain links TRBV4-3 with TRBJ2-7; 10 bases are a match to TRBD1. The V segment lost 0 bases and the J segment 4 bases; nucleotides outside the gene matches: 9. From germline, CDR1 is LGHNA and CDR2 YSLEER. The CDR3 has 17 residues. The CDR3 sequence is CASSQDYTGTGAYEQYF. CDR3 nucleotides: TGCGCCAGCAGCCAAGATTACACCGGGACAGGGGCGTACGAGCAGTACTTC.

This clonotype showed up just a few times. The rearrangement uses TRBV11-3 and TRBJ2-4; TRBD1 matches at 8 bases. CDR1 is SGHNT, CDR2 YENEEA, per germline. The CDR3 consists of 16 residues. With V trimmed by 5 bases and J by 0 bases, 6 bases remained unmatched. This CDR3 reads CASSEEDRVAKNIQYF. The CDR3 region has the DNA TGTGCCAGCAGCGAAGAGGACAGGGTAGCCAAAAACATTCAGTACTTC.

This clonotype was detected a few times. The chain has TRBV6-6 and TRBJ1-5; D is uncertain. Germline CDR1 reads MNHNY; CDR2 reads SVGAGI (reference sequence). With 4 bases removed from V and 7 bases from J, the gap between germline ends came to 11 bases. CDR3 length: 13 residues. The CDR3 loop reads CASSSGGGQPQHF. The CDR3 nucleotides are TGTGCCAGCAGTTCCGGTGGCGGGCAGCCCCAGCATTTT.

The CDR3 loop reads CAISESGQREQYF. The CDR3 DNA sequence: TGTGCCATCAGTGAGTCGGGACAAAGGGAGCAGTACTTC. The chain carries TRBV10-3 and TRBJ2-7; possibly TRBD1 for D (6 bases). The CDR3 is made up of 13 amino acids. In germline, CDR1 is ENHRY, CDR2 SYGVKD. V shed 0 bases and J shed 7 bases, with 10 bases lying between them.

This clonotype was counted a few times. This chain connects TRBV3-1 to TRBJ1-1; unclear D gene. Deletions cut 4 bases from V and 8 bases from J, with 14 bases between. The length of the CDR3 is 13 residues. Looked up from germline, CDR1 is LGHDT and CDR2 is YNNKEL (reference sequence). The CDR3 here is CASSRQLATEAFF. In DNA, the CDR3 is TGTGCCAGCAGCCGACAACTGGCCACGGAAGCTTTCTTT.

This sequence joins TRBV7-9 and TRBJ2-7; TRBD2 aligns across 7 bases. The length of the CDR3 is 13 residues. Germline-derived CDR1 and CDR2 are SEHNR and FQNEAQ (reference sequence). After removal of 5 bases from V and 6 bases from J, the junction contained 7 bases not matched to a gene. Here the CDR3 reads CASSATGLPEQYF. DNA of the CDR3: TGTGCCAGCAGCGCAACGGGACTACCCGAGCAGTACTTC.